This is a list of T cell receptor beta chains from one sample in a study of spatial heterogeneity in lung cancer. TCRdb independently ran MiXCR on the 5' RACE reads; one entry per CDR3 protein. The table shows 4,900 or so distinct CDR3 sequences, with roughly 28% occurring only once. This specimen was lung tumor tissue, taken at surgery. All receptors come from a male donor with early-stage non-small cell lung cancer. Both conserved end residues are part of each CDR3. D genes are given only for firm matches. Expanded clones are given a class, and other clones once, few, many or no size at all.

clone size,V gene,J gene,D gene,CDR3 DNA,CDR3 protein
medium-sized,TRBV12-3/TRBV12-4,TRBJ2-4,TRBD1,TGTGCCAGCAGTAACGAGGGCCCGGGACAGGGGTTAGCCAAAAACATTCAGTACTTC,CASSNEGPGQGLAKNIQYF
medium-sized,TRBV20-1,TRBJ2-1,.,TGCAGTGCTAGTAGGCTCAGCTCCTACAATGAGCAGTTCTTC,CSASRLSSYNEQFF
.,TRBV24-1,TRBJ1-1,.,TGTGCCACCAGTGATCCCCCCAGCCTTGAAGCTTTCTTT,CATSDPPSLEAFF
hyperexpanded,TRBV20-1,TRBJ2-7,TRBD1,TGCAGTGCTAGAGATTACTCCAGACAGGGGAGCTCCTACGAGCAGTACTTC,CSARDYSRQGSSYEQYF
.,TRBV7-4,TRBJ1-6,TRBD1,TGTGCCAGCAGCCCGACACCGGAGAAAGGACAGGAGGGCGCCTATAATTCACCCCTCCACTTT,CASSPTPEKGQEGAYNSPLHF
large,TRBV11-2,TRBJ1-2,.,TGTGCCAGCAGTTCCGATGTGGGGGGGATGAGCTACACCTTC,CASSSDVGGMSYTF
few,TRBV29-1,TRBJ2-7,.,TGCAGCGGTACGGACAGCCTCTACGAGCAGTACTTC,CSGTDSLYEQYF
medium-sized,TRBV5-1,TRBJ1-4,TRBD1,TGCGCCAGCAGCCAGGGACAGGGGGCGGAAAAACTGTTTTTT,CASSQGQGAEKLFF
many,TRBV7-2,TRBJ2-5,.,TGTGCCAGCAGCTTAGATGGTTCTCTCCGGGAGACCCAGTACTTC,CASSLDGSLRETQYF
.,TRBV5-1,TRBJ2-7,.,TGCGCCAGCAGCCCGGGACGAACCGTGCGTAGCGAGCAGTACTTC,CASSPGRTVRSEQYF
.,TRBV12-3/TRBV12-4,TRBJ1-2,.,TGTGCCAGCAGCCTCGGGAAGGGGCCTCTTGGCTACACCTTC,CASSLGKGPLGYTF
medium-sized,TRBV20-1,TRBJ2-1,TRBD2,TGCAGTGCTAGAGATTCTAGCGGGAGGGTGAATGAGCAGTTCTTC,CSARDSSGRVNEQFF
.,TRBV6-1,TRBJ2-3,TRBD1,TGTGCCAGCAGTACACTCGAGAGGACAGGGCCGACGTATACGCAGTATTTT,CASSTLERTGPTYTQYF
medium-sized,TRBV24-1,TRBJ2-1,.,TGTGCCACCAGTGATTTGGGCAGGGGATGGGACAATGAGCAGTTCTTC,CATSDLGRGWDNEQFF
medium-sized,TRBV18,TRBJ2-7,.,TGTGCCAGCTCTACCCGGGCAGGGATCGGTTACGAGCAGTACTTC,CASSTRAGIGYEQYF
.,TRBV3-1,TRBJ2-5,.,TGTGCCAGCAGCCAACTTAGACTAGAGGCGTACCAAGAGACCCAGTACTTC,CASSQLRLEAYQETQYF
medium-sized,TRBV10-3,TRBJ1-5,.,TGTGCCATCGGGATCGATAGCAATCAGCCCCAGCATTTT,CAIGIDSNQPQHF
medium-sized,TRBV10-2,TRBJ2-3,.,TGCGCCAGCAGTCGAAGCGCTCTTCGTACTAGCACAGATACGCAGTATTTT,CASSRSALRTSTDTQYF
many,TRBV12-3/TRBV12-4,TRBJ2-1,.,TGTGCCAGCAGTTTAATACTTTACAATGAGCAGTTCTTC,CASSLILYNEQFF
medium-sized,TRBV11-2,TRBJ1-6,.,TGTGCCAGCAGCTTAGCTGAGGGCTATAATTCACCCCTCCACTTT,CASSLAEGYNSPLHF
.,TRBV6-5,TRBJ2-1,.,TGTGCCAGCAGTCAACGGACCATGGGGACGGGGGAGTTCTTC,CASSQRTMGTGEFF
many,TRBV28,TRBJ1-3,.,TGTGCCAGCAGTTTTGCGGGGATTGAGCGAAACACCATATATTTT,CASSFAGIERNTIYF
few,TRBV19,TRBJ1-5,.,TGTGCCAGTACCGACGGACCGTCTGGCAATCAGCCCCAGCATTTT,CASTDGPSGNQPQHF
medium-sized,TRBV4-3,TRBJ1-4,.,TGCGCCAGCAGCCTAGAACTGCCTAATAATGAAAAACTGTTTTTT,CASSLELPNNEKLFF
.,TRBV7-9,TRBJ2-7,TRBD1,TGTGCCAGCAGCTTGGCAGGGACAGAAACGAGATACGAGCAGTACTTC,CASSLAGTETRYEQYF
.,TRBV12-3/TRBV12-4,TRBJ2-2,.,TGTGCCAGCTCCCCGAACACCGGGGAGCTGTTTTTT,CASSPNTGELFF
.,TRBV23-1,TRBJ1-6,.,TGCGCCAGCAGTCAAAGGAGGGGCGACAGCCTTTCCCCTAATTCACCCCTCCACTTT,CASSQRRGDSLSPNSPLHF
few,TRBV7-2,TRBJ1-2,.,TGTGCCAGCAGCTTAGGTGCGGGGAGTGGCTACACCTTC,CASSLGAGSGYTF
few,TRBV12-3/TRBV12-4,TRBJ2-7,.,TGTGCCAGCAGTTTAGGGGGAGACTACGAGCAGTACTTC,CASSLGGDYEQYF
.,TRBV12-3/TRBV12-4,TRBJ1-5,.,TGTGCCAGCAGTTTCGTGGCAGGCAATCAGCCCCAGCATTTT,CASSFVAGNQPQHF
medium-sized,TRBV29-1,TRBJ1-4,.,TGCAGCGTCGGAGGTGGAGGGTGGGGAAAACTGTTTTTT,CSVGGGGWGKLFF
.,TRBV29-1,TRBJ2-3,.,TGCAGCGCGGAACACACAGGGAAGGCAGATACGCAGTATTTT,CSAEHTGKADTQYF
.,TRBV6-1,TRBJ1-1,TRBD1,TGTGCCAGCAGACGGGACAGGGGAGGGAACACTGAAGCTTTCTTT,CASRRDRGGNTEAFF
medium-sized,TRBV28,TRBJ1-5,.,TGTGCCAGCAGTTTAGACAGCAATCAGCCCCAGCATTTT,CASSLDSNQPQHF
.,TRBV13,TRBJ1-1,.,TGTGCCAGCAGCTCGGACGTTGAAGCTTTCTTT,CASSSDVEAFF
medium-sized,TRBV3-2,TRBJ2-7,.,TGTGCCAGCAGCCCCGGGACCGTTGAGACCTACGAGCAGTACTTC,CASSPGTVETYEQYF
many,TRBV2,TRBJ2-1,.,TGTGCCAGTAGTGCGGAGAATGAGCAGTTCTTC,CASSAENEQFF
.,TRBV28,TRBJ1-1,.,TGTGCCAGCAGTTTATGGGACACAGGAGCTCGTCGAGCTTTCTTT,CASSLWDTGARRAFF
.,TRBV27,TRBJ2-7,.,TGTGCCAGCAGCCGCACCGGGACTTACTCCTACGAGCAGTACTTC,CASSRTGTYSYEQYF
medium-sized,TRBV5-6,TRBJ2-5,.,TGTGCCAGCAGCTTGAAAAGAACCAGACTGTACCAAGAGACCCAGTACTTC,CASSLKRTRLYQETQYF
.,TRBV20-1,TRBJ2-1,.,TGCAGTGCTAGAAAGGGATCCTACAATGAGCAGTTCTTC,CSARKGSYNEQFF
.,TRBV7-9,TRBJ1-5,TRBD1,TGTGCCAGCAGCTTAGGCACAGGGGCCAATCAGCCCCAGCATTTT,CASSLGTGANQPQHF
medium-sized,TRBV28,TRBJ1-5,.,TGTGCCAGCAGTTTCTTCGGGGGTGGTAATCAGCCCCAGCATTTT,CASSFFGGGNQPQHF
medium-sized,TRBV12-3/TRBV12-4,TRBJ1-1,.,TGTGCCAGCAGTTCCGCCACTGAAGCTTTCTTT,CASSSATEAFF
once,TRBV10-3,TRBJ1-1,.,TGTGCCATCAGTGAGGGAAACACTGAAGCTTTCTTT,CAISEGNTEAFF
few,TRBV29-1,TRBJ1-2,.,TGCAGCGTTCGGACAGCTAACTATGGCTACACCTTC,CSVRTANYGYTF
.,TRBV4-1,TRBJ1-5,.,TGCGCCAGCAGCGAACAGGGTAGCAATCAGCCCCAGCATTTT,CASSEQGSNQPQHF
few,TRBV20-1,TRBJ2-5,.,TGCAGTGCTAGAGATCAGGGGTCTGCCCTAGAGACCCAGTACTTC,CSARDQGSALETQYF
medium-sized,TRBV30,TRBJ1-5,.,TGTGCCTGGACGGCAGGGGATAGCAATCAGCCCCAGCATTTT,CAWTAGDSNQPQHF
many,TRBV3-1,TRBJ2-2,.,TGTGCCAGCAGCCAAGAAGGGGAGCTGTTTTTT,CASSQEGELFF
many,TRBV5-5,TRBJ2-7,.,TGTGCCAGCAGCTTGCAGGGTCGCTACGAGCAGTACTTC,CASSLQGRYEQYF
.,TRBV18,TRBJ2-3,.,TGTGCCAGCTCACCACTTAAGACTACGGATACGCAGTATTTT,CASSPLKTTDTQYF